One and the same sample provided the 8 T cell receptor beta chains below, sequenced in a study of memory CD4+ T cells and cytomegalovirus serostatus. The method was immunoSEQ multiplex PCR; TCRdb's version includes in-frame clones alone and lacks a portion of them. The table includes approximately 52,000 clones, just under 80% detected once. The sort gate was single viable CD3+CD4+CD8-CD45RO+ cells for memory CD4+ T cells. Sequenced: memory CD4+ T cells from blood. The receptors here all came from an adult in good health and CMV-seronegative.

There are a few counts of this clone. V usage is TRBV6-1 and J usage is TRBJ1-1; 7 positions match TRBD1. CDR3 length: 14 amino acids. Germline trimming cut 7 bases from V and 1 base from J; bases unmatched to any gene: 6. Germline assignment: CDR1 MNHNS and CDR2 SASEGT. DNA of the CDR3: TGTGCCAGCATTCCACAGGGGTGGAACACTGAAGCTTTCTTT. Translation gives CASIPQGWNTEAFF.

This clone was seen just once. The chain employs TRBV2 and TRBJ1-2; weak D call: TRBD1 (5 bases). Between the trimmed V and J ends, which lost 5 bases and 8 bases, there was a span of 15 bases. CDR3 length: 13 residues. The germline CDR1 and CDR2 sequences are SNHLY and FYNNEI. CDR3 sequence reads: CASSKGGTTGYTF. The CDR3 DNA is TGTGCCAGCAGTAAGGGAGGGACTACGGGCTACACCTTC.

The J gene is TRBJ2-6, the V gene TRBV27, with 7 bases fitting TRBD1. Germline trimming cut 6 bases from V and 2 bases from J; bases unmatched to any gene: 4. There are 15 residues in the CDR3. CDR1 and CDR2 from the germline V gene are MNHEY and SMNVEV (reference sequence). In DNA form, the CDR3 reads TGTGCCAGCAGCAGACAGGGTGCTGGGGCCAACGTCCTGACTTTC. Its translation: CASSRQGAGANVLTF.

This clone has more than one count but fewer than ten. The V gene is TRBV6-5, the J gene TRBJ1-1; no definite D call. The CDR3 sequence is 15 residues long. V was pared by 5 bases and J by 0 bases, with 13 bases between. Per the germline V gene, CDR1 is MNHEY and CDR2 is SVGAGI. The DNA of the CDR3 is TGTGCCAGCAGTCCAAGGACGGTCATGAACACTGAAGCTTTCTTT. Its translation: CASSPRTVMNTEAFF.

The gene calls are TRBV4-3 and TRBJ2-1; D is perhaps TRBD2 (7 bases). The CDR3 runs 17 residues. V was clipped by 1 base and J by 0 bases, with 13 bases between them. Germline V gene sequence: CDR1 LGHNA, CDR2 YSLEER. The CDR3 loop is CASSQGGGLGSYNEQFF. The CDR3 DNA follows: TGCGCCAGCAGCCAAGGGGGGGGCCTTGGCTCCTACAATGAGCAGTTCTTC.

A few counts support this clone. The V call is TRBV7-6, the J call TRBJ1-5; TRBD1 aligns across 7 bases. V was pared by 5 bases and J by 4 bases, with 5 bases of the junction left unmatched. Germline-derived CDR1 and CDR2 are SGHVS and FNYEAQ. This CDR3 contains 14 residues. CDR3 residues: CASSEQGINQPQHF. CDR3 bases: TGTGCCAGCAGCGAACAGGGGATTAATCAGCCCCAGCATTTT.

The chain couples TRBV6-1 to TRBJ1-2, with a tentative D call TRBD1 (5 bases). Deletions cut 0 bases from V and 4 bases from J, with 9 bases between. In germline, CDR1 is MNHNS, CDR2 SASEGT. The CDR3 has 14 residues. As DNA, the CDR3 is TGTGCCAGCAGTGAAGCACGGGGACCCTATGGCTACACCTTC. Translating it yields CASSEARGPYGYTF.

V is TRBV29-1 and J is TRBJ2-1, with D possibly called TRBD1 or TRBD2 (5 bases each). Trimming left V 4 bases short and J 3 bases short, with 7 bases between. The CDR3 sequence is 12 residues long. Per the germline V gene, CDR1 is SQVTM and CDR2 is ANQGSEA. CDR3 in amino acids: CSVVGGYNEQFF. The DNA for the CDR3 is TGCAGCGTTGTTGGGGGCTACAATGAGCAGTTCTTC.